The clone carrying this TCR beta chain was recorded only once. This entry comes from a study of cytomegalovirus exposure and HLA in healthy donors. Germline V gene lookup returns CDR1 MNHEY and CDR2 SVGAGI. Trimming took off 6 bases at V and 5 bases at J, with 7 bases between the two ends. The CDR3 runs to 11 residues. Some clones are missing from TCRdb's copy, which holds only in-frame ones; the method was immunoSEQ multiplex PCR. The sample has 200,000 to 250,000 clones, less than 90% seen once. The receptor was isolated from a woman under 30 in good health and CMV-seronegative. This chain uses TRBV6-5 with TRBJ1-2; D gene unclear. The sample taken for sequencing was PBMCs. The CDR3 nucleotides read TGTGCCAGCAGCCGAGGGTATGGCTACACCTTC. Its protein is CASSRGYGYTF.